The 27 T cell receptor beta chains given below trace back to one sample, sequenced in a study of CD8+ T cells in alopecia areata. Extracted from the samples, RNA was reverse transcribed into cDNA to serve as the sequencing template. The repertoire was sequenced with immunoSEQ multiplex PCR; TCRdb's copy has only in-frame clones and lacks some. The data contain roughly 190,000 clones, under 80% of them singletons. The treatment was: oral pan-JAK inhibitor, 5-10 mg twice daily. The source material was CD4+ T cells sorted from blood, sampled around week 47, from a patient treated with tofacitinib. These receptors originate from a human donor with alopecia areata.

The V and J genes are TRBV30 and TRBJ1-2; D possibly corresponds to TRBD1 (5 bases). Germline values: CDR1 GTSNPN, CDR2 SVGIG (reference sequence). Trimming left V 2 bases short and J 8 bases short, with 21 bases between. The CDR3 is made up of 15 amino acids. The DNA of the CDR3 is TGTGCCTGGAGTAGGCTCACAGGTCCCACTTTCGGCTACACCTTC. Amino acids: CAWSRLTGPTFGYTF.

This clone was picked up one time. The chain links TRBV4-3 to TRBJ1-2; D may be TRBD1 (6 bases). Trimming left V 0 bases short and J 4 bases short, with 15 bases between. This CDR3 has 16 amino acids. Germline values: CDR1 LGHNA, CDR2 YSLEER. The DNA for the CDR3 is TGCGCCAGCAGCCAAGATTTCGCCAGGGGAGGCTATGGCTACACCTTC. Protein product: CASSQDFARGGYGYTF.

In this sample, this clone turned up a few times. The genes are TRBV4-1 and TRBJ2-1, with TRBD2 as a possible D gene (7 bases). The CDR3 contains 17 residues. V dropped 0 bases and J dropped 2 bases, with 14 bases sitting between them. Germline CDR1 MGHRA, CDR2 YSYEKL. The CDR3 DNA is TGCGCCAGCAGCCAAGAGGTTGTGGGGGGGCCCTACAATGAGCAGTTCTTC. Encoded protein: CASSQEVVGGPYNEQFF.

This chain connects TRBV2 to TRBJ1-4; 7 nucleotides align to TRBD1. The CDR3 is 13 amino acids. CDR1 is SNHLY and CDR2 is FYNNEI in the germline V gene. Unmatched junction bases numbered 2, after V lost 4 bases and J lost 6 bases. The CDR3 region has the DNA TGTGCCAGCAGTGGGGGACAGTATGAAAAACTGTTTTTT. Translated, it gives CASSGGQYEKLFF.

There are a few counts of this clone. At one of its ends the junction is not consistent with the germline gene, which may arise from a read error. This specimen includes other DNA sequences encoding the same CDR3. This chain links TRBV30 with TRBJ2-3; TRBD2 is a possible D gene (5 bases). The germline CDR1 and CDR2 sequences are GTSNPN and SVGIG (reference sequence). The CDR3 spans 11 residues. The CDR3 sequence: CAWTSRDTQYF. CDR3 coding DNA: TGTGCCTGGACTAGCAGAGATACGCAGTATTTT.

V gene TRBV18 combines with J gene TRBJ2-3; D call uncertain. The CDR3 covers 13 residues. The germline V gene encodes CDR1 KGHSH and CDR2 LQKENI. V was clipped by 4 bases and J by 0 bases, with 5 bases between them. Here the CDR3 DNA reads TGTGCCAGCTCACGACACAGCACAGATACGCAGTATTTT. Translating it yields CASSRHSTDTQYF.

The sample holds a few counts of this clone. This chain links TRBV30 with TRBJ1-2, with D tentatively TRBD1 (5 bases). Trimming removed 0 bases from V and 8 bases from J, with 13 bases in between. The CDR3 sequence is 13 residues long. Germline CDR1 reads GTSNPN; CDR2 reads SVGIG (reference sequence). The CDR3 is CAWSVAGHRGYTF. CDR3 DNA sequence: TGTGCCTGGAGTGTAGCAGGGCATAGGGGCTACACCTTC.

This chain uses TRBV11-3 with TRBJ2-1; TRBD1 matches at 7 bases. Germline V gene sequence: CDR1 SGHNT, CDR2 YENEEA. The CDR3 spans 15 residues. J lost 2 bases, V lost 5 bases, and 6 bases had no gene match. The CDR3 protein is CASSTQGQTYNEQFF. CDR3 DNA sequence: TGTGCCAGCAGCACCCAGGGACAGACCTACAATGAGCAGTTCTTC.

In this sample, this clone turned up a few times. The chain has TRBV6-4 and TRBJ2-1, with D possibly being TRBD2 (6 bases). Trimming removed 0 bases at V and 12 bases at J, with 12 bases between. Germline V gene lookup returns CDR1 MRHNA and CDR2 SNTAGT. CDR3 length equals 13 residues. The CDR3 protein is CASSDSTGLSQFF. DNA of the CDR3: TGTGCCAGCAGTGACTCGACGGGACTCTCGCAGTTCTTC.

In nucleotides, the CDR3 is TGCGCCAGCAGCTCCAGACAGGGGGAGGAGACCCAGTACTTC. Translated, it gives CASSSRQGEETQYF. The chain recombines TRBV5-1 with TRBJ2-5; TRBD1 aligns across 9 bases. V gave up 3 bases and J gave up 5 bases; unmatched junction bases: 5. Germline V CDR1 and CDR2: SGHRS, YFSETQ. This CDR3 contains 14 residues.

The genes are TRBV29-1 and TRBJ1-3; D remains unclear. Deletions cut 4 bases from V and 0 bases from J, with 16 bases between. The germline V gene encodes CDR1 SQVTM and CDR2 ANQGSEA. CDR3 length equals 16 residues. The CDR3 here is CSVGVPKPFSGNTIYF. The CDR3 DNA sequence: TGCAGCGTTGGGGTACCCAAACCCTTCTCTGGAAACACCATATATTTT.

The rearrangement joins TRBV29-1 to TRBJ2-5; maybe TRBD2 (5 bases). The CDR3 loop spans 13 amino acids. Germline CDR1 and CDR2: SQVTM and ANQGSEA. V lost 1 base, J lost 2 bases, and 8 bases lay in between. CDR3 DNA: TGCAGCGTTGAAGTCGGACTGCAAGAGACCCAGTACTTC. It is translated as CSVEVGLQETQYF.

The chain joins TRBV29-1 to TRBJ1-1; tentative D call: TRBD1 (6 bases). Between the trimmed V and J ends, which lost 0 bases and 0 bases, there was a span of 11 bases. The germline V gene has CDR1 SQVTM and CDR2 ANQGSEA. This CDR3 has 15 residues. The CDR3 loop reads CSVEDRGTLNTEAFF. The CDR3 DNA is TGCAGCGTTGAAGACAGGGGAACACTGAACACTGAAGCTTTCTTT.

The chain uses TRBV6-5 and TRBJ2-4, with 8 positions matching TRBD1. The germline CDR1 and CDR2 sequences are MNHEY and SVGAGI. The trim removed 5 bases at V and 1 base at J, leaving 4 bases unmatched. The CDR3 runs to 15 residues. In nucleotides, the CDR3 is TGTGCCAGCAGTCAGGGGGCTGGGGCCAAAAACATTCAGTACTTC. Protein product: CASSQGAGAKNIQYF.

The V call is TRBV6-5, the J call TRBJ1-1; D is possibly TRBD1 (5 bases). The ends were cut back, 5 bases at V and 6 bases at J, with 16 bases in the middle. Germline loops: CDR1 MNHEY, CDR2 SVGAGI. This CDR3 has 14 residues. CDR3 bases: TGTGCCAGCAGTCACGACCCGGGGGTCGCTGAAGCTTTCTTT. Its protein is CASSHDPGVAEAFF.

This clone was seen more than once but under ten times. Different DNA sequences within this sample yield the same CDR3. The V call is TRBV29-1, the J call TRBJ1-2; D not certain. The V gene's germline CDR1 is SQVTM and CDR2 ANQGSEA. The length of the CDR3 is 12 residues. Trimming removed 4 bases from V and 2 bases from J, with 8 bases in between. The CDR3 spells CSVGDTNYGYTF. The CDR3 DNA sequence: TGCAGCGTTGGCGACACCAACTATGGCTACACCTTC.

The chain couples TRBV7-2 to TRBJ1-1; 7 bases map to TRBD1. CDR1 and CDR2 from the germline V gene are SGHTA and FQGNSA. V gave up 1 base and J gave up 1 base; unmatched junction bases: 3. There are 15 residues in the CDR3. Written as DNA, the CDR3 is TGTGCCAGCAGCTTAGAGGGGACAGAGAACACTGAAGCTTTCTTT. As protein: CASSLEGTENTEAFF.

The rearrangement links TRBV5-1 to TRBJ2-5; no firm D call. Per the germline V gene, CDR1 is SGHRS and CDR2 is YFSETQ. Trimming cost V 4 bases and J 5 bases, with 12 bases left between them. CDR3 size: 13 residues. The CDR3 DNA reads as TGCGCCAGCAGCCGGACCGTTAGGGAGACCCAGTACTTC. Translation: CASSRTVRETQYF.

The CDR3 sequence: CAWSSRGNTEAFF. In DNA form, the CDR3 reads TGTGCCTGGAGTTCCCGGGGGAACACTGAAGCTTTCTTT. The chain recombines TRBV30 with TRBJ1-1; D gene unclear. V shed 2 bases and J shed 1 base, with 8 bases lying between them. The CDR3 runs to 13 residues. The germline V gene has CDR1 GTSNPN and CDR2 SVGIG (reference sequence).

V is TRBV30 and J is TRBJ1-3; no reliable D call. This CDR3 spans 12 amino acids. CDR1 and CDR2 (germline): GTSNPN, SVGIG (reference sequence). With 1 base removed from V and 7 bases from J, the gap between germline ends came to 8 bases. The CDR3 here is CAWSDQGNTIYF. CDR3 nucleotide sequence: TGTGCCTGGAGTGACCAAGGGAACACCATATATTTT. Using reference TRBV30 and TRBJ1-3 for the parts outside the CDR3, the full variable domain is SQTIHQWPATLVQPVGSPLSLECTVEGTSNPNLYWYRQAAGRGLQLLFYSVGIGQISSEVPQNLSASRPQDRQFILSSKKLLLSDSGFYLCAWSDQGNTIYFGEGSWLTVV.

The chain couples TRBV29-1 to TRBJ1-2; D call uncertain. Looked up from germline, CDR1 is SQVTM and CDR2 is ANQGSEA. Trimming removed 7 bases at V and 8 bases at J, with 17 bases between. The CDR3 is made up of 12 amino acids. As DNA, the CDR3 is TGCAGCGCCTCCCATCCGGGTCCAGGCTACACCTTC. Its protein product is CSASHPGPGYTF.

The chain joins TRBV18 to TRBJ2-1, with TRBD1 matching over 11 bases. The CDR3 extends over 15 amino acids. Looked up from germline, CDR1 is KGHSH and CDR2 is LQKENI. The trim removed 4 bases at V and 4 bases at J, leaving 3 bases unmatched. The CDR3, as DNA: TGTGCCAGCTCACTCGGGACAGGGGGTTACAATGAGCAGTTCTTC. This encodes CASSLGTGGYNEQFF.

This chain joins TRBV7-2 and TRBJ2-5; D gene unclear. The V gene lost 7 bases and the J gene lost 4 bases, with 7 bases spanning the gap. The CDR3 is made up of 11 amino acids. CDR1 and CDR2 from the germline V gene are SGHTA and FQGNSA. The CDR3 reads CASTHGETQYF. For the CDR3, the DNA is TGTGCCAGCACCCATGGAGAGACCCAGTACTTC.

The chain recombines TRBV2 with TRBJ2-4, with D unclear. Between the trimmed V and J ends, which lost 7 bases and 0 bases, there was a span of 7 bases. This CDR3 is 13 amino acids long. Germline CDR1 SNHLY, CDR2 FYNNEI. The CDR3 DNA reads as TGTGCCAGCACCCTGATAGCCAAAAACATTCAGTACTTC. This sequence encodes CASTLIAKNIQYF.

The rearrangement joins TRBV29-1 to TRBJ2-7, with 9 bases that match TRBD1. The germline V gene has CDR1 SQVTM and CDR2 ANQGSEA. J was trimmed by 0 bases and V by 4 bases; bases with no gene match: 7. The CDR3 sequence is 15 residues long. The CDR3 sequence: CSVGGHRGPSYEQYF. CDR3 nucleotides: TGCAGCGTTGGTGGCCACAGGGGGCCCTCCTACGAGCAGTACTTC.

The sample holds one count of this clone. The chain combines TRBV29-1 with TRBJ1-1; 7 bases match TRBD1. Germline-derived CDR1 and CDR2 are SQVTM and ANQGSEA. The J segment lost 0 bases and the V segment lost 3 bases, leaving 7 bases of the junction unmatched. This CDR3 region has 15 residues. The CDR3 reads CSVEATGLLNTEAFF. The CDR3 DNA is TGCAGCGTTGAGGCGACAGGGTTATTGAACACTGAAGCTTTCTTT.

The rearrangement uses TRBV7-6 and TRBJ2-2; tentative D call: TRBD2 (6 bases). Looked up from germline, CDR1 is SGHVS and CDR2 is FNYEAQ. The CDR3 runs to 16 residues. With 2 bases removed from V and 4 bases from J, the gap between germline ends came to 14 bases. The CDR3 coding sequence is TGTGCCAGCAGCTTACCCCCCCGGGGGACCACCGGGGAGCTGTTTTTT. The encoded protein is CASSLPPRGTTGELFF.